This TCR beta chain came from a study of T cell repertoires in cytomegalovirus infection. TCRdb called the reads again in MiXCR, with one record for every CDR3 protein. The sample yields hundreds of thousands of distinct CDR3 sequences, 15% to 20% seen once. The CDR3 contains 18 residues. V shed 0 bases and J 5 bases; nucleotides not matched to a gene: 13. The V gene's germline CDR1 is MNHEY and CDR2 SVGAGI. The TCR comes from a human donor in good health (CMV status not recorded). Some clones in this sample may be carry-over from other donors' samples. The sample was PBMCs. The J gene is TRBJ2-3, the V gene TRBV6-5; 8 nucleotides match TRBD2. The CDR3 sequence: CASSYSRTSGHLGDTQYF. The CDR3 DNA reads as TGTGCCAGCAGTTACTCCCGTACTAGCGGACACTTAGGAGATACGCAGTATTTT.